These 6 T cell receptor beta chains were all obtained from the same sample, sequenced in a study of blood T cell repertoires in COVID-19. Data came from immunoSEQ multiplex PCR; TCRdb stores just in-frame clones and leaves some out. Of about 280,000 clones detected, around 90% appear once; the ten largest clones hold about 1%. The sequenced material came from PBMCs or T cells enriched from blood (not recorded which). These receptors originate from a woman in her 30s who had recovered from COVID-19.

This clone was observed once. The J gene is TRBJ1-2, the V gene TRBV27; TRBD1 aligns across 7 bases. This CDR3 has 14 amino acids. Trimming removed 7 bases from V and 3 bases from J; junction bases left unmatched: 8. Germline assignment: CDR1 MNHEY and CDR2 SMNVEV (reference sequence). CDR3 sequence (DNA): TGTGCCAGCAAAGACAGGGCCAGGGACTATGGCTACACCTTC. It yields the protein CASKDRARDYGYTF.

DNA of the CDR3: TGTGCCAGCAGCCCGGGAGCGGGCCGGTTCTACGAGCAGTACTTC. Encoded protein: CASSPGAGRFYEQYF. J is TRBJ2-7 and V is TRBV13; tentative D call: TRBD2 (6 bases). V lost 5 bases and J lost 3, with 17 bases in between. This CDR3 is built from 15 residues. Germline V gene sequence: CDR1 PRHDT, CDR2 FYEKMQ (reference sequence).

The chain is built from TRBV7-9 and TRBJ1-2; 8 bases line up with TRBD1. Trimming at V came to 10 bases and at J to 3 bases, leaving 7 bases not matched to a gene. This CDR3 region has 13 residues. The germline gives CDR1 SEHNR, CDR2 FQNEAQ (reference sequence). DNA of the CDR3: TGTGCCATTGCGCAGGGGGCCGACTATGGCTACACCTTC. Its translation: CAIAQGADYGYTF. The whole variable domain, remainder taken from reference TRBV7-9 and TRBJ1-2, is DTGVSQNPRHKITKRGQNVTFRCDPISEHNRLYWYRQTLGQGPEFLTYFQNEAQLEKSRLLSDRFSAERPKGSFSTLEIQRTEQGDSAMYLCAIAQGADYGYTFGSGTRLTVV.

This clone has only a few counts. The genes are TRBV7-8 and TRBJ1-2, with 7 bases matching TRBD1. The CDR3 has 17 amino acids. Unmatched junction bases numbered 11, after V lost 0 bases and J lost 4 bases. CDR1 SGHVS and CDR2 FQNEAQ come from the germline V gene. For the CDR3, the DNA is TGTGCCAGCAGCTTAGCGTTAGCGTCGGGGACAGTCTATGGCTACACCTTC. As protein: CASSLALASGTVYGYTF.

This clone was seen a few times. This chain uses TRBV3-1 (or the pseudogene TRBV3-2) with TRBJ2-7, with 8 bases lining up with TRBD1. V trimming: 4 bases; J trimming: 7 bases; junction bases outside the gene matches: 9. Germline V gene data show CDR1 as LGHDT and CDR2 as YNNKEL (reference sequence). CDR3 size: 14 residues. CDR3 region: CASSLGPGGLEQYF. The CDR3 DNA sequence: TGTGCCAGCAGCCTCGGGCCAGGGGGCTTAGAGCAGTACTTC.

The chain is built from TRBV6-4 and TRBJ2-3; 9 bases line up with TRBD1. The CDR3 sequence is 16 residues long. J gave up 3 bases and V 8 bases, and 12 bases lay outside the gene matches. Germline V CDR1 and CDR2: MRHNA, SNTAGT. The CDR3 coding sequence is TGTGCCAGCGCGAGCCTACCGGGACAGGGTACAGATACGCAGTATTTT. Protein product: CASASLPGQGTDTQYF.